The text below deals with one T cell receptor (beta chain). Its target is not known. The data are from a study of T cell responses to AZD1222 COVID-19 vaccine. Clones were read by immunoSEQ multiplex PCR, and TCRdb kept only the in-frame ones, dropping some. The profile shows 150,000 to 200,000 clones, more than 75% of them singletons. General study results and limits: Variant regions that are unmutated are reportedly the target of nearly half of spike-specific TCRs. All repertoire sampling was performed exclusively after the peak T cell response. The donors showed a predominance of white British ancestry and of females, with possible underestimation of clonal diversity. Spike-specific TCR breadth and depth both grew after two AZD1222 doses.

The V and J ends lost 3 bases and 8 bases respectively, with 5 bases between them. The CDR3 is 12 residues long. The receptor was isolated from an adult in good health. This specimen was peripheral blood, taken on day 0 of MenACWY control vaccination. The chain recombines TRBV12-3 or TRBV12-4 with TRBJ1-6; D call uncertain. The CDR3 loop is CASSFLDSPLHF. The CDR3 DNA sequence: TGTGCCAGCAGTTTCTTGGATTCACCCCTCCACTTT.